The 8 T cell receptor beta chains listed next were all sequenced from one sample in a study of Graves' ophthalmopathy and Graves' hyperthyroidism. RNA transcripts yielded amplified TCR beta CDR3 regions. The authors performed first-round RT-PCR with HTBI primers and then a second-round multiplex PCR. MiXCR was run by TCRdb on the multiplex PCR reads, yielding one entry per CDR3 protein. The repertoire holds 150,000 or so distinct CDR3 sequences, with approximately 40% as singletons. The sequencing input was peripheral blood. The receptor set was obtained from a man in his thirties or forties with Graves' ophthalmopathy.

Only one count was recorded for this clonotype. This chain connects TRBV2 to TRBJ1-2, with D hard to call. With 0 bases removed from V and 8 bases from J, the gap between germline ends came to 13 bases. Germline CDR1 reads SNHLY; CDR2 reads FYNNEI. This CDR3 comprises 14 residues. CDR3 sequence: CASSEARRARGYTF. CDR3 DNA: TGTGCCAGCAGTGAAGCGAGGAGAGCGAGGGGCTACACCTTC.

This clonotype was detected only once. The chain has TRBV6-2 or TRBV6-3 and TRBJ2-7; no definite D call. The CDR3 is 12 residues long. Germline V gene lookup returns CDR1 MNHEY and CDR2 SVGEGT. V lost 6 bases to trimming and J lost 3 bases, with 9 bases between them. CDR3 sequence: CASSRIGYEQYF. CDR3 nucleotides: TGTGCCAGCAGCCGCATTGGCTACGAGCAGTACTTC.

This clonotype was counted ten times or more. Here the CDR3 reads CASRSRDGEQYF. The CDR3 region has the DNA TGTGCCAGCAGGTCCCGGGACGGCGAGCAGTACTTC. The V and J genes are TRBV6-5 and TRBJ2-7; either TRBD1 or TRBD2 may fit D (5 bases each). Germline CDR1 reads MNHEY; CDR2 reads SVGAGI. V lost 6 bases, J lost 6 bases, and 12 bases lay in between. This CDR3 has 12 residues.

This sequence joins TRBV9 and TRBJ1-6; D is unclear. Germline-derived CDR1 and CDR2 are SGDLS and YYNGEE. This CDR3 comprises 14 residues. V shed 0 bases and J shed 9 bases, with 10 bases lying between them. CDR3 region: CASSVVTVGSPLHF. The CDR3 DNA is TGTGCCAGCAGCGTAGTTACGGTTGGTTCACCCCTCCACTTT.

The chain has TRBV6-5 and TRBJ1-6; 9 bases map to TRBD1. The CDR3 contains 19 residues. V shed 2 bases, J shed 0 bases, and the junction held 8 bases outside the gene matches. Germline-derived CDR1 and CDR2 are MNHEY and SVGAGI. The CDR3 here is CASSYLAGTGSSYNSPLHF. DNA of the CDR3: TGTGCCAGCAGTTACCTGGCCGGGACAGGGAGCTCCTATAATTCACCCCTCCACTTT.

The sample holds many counts of this clonotype. The V gene is TRBV9, the J gene TRBJ2-7; TRBD1 matches 10 bases. The CDR3 is 15 amino acids. V shed 0 bases and J 6 bases; nucleotides not matched to a gene: 6. Germline V gene data show CDR1 as SGDLS and CDR2 as YYNGEE. The CDR3 reads CASSVGGQGSGEQYF. CDR3 coding DNA: TGTGCCAGCAGCGTAGGGGGACAGGGGAGTGGCGAGCAGTACTTC.

This clonotype was seen at least ten times. The chain is built from TRBV19 and TRBJ1-2; D not certain. Trimming removed 1 base at V and 4 bases at J, with 10 bases between. This CDR3 has 14 amino acids. Germline lookup yields CDR1 LNHDA and CDR2 SQIVND (reference sequence). CDR3 coding DNA: TGTGCCAGTAGTATAGGGCGACAAGGCTATGGCTACACCTTC. Protein sequence: CASSIGRQGYGYTF. Using reference TRBV19 and TRBJ1-2 for the parts outside the CDR3, the full variable domain is DGGITQSPKYLFRKEGQNVTLSCEQNLNHDAMYWYRQDPGQGLRLIYYSQIVNDFQKGDIAEGYSVSREKKESFPLTVTSAQKNPTAFYLCASSIGRQGYGYTFGSGTRLTVV.

The J gene is TRBJ1-6, the V gene TRBV6-5; 7 nucleotides match TRBD1. CDR3 length: 14 residues. Per the germline V gene, CDR1 is MNHEY and CDR2 is SVGAGI. The V and J ends lost 5 bases and 7 bases, in that order; junction bases with no gene match: 5. The CDR3 here is CASSNQDRNSPLHF. CDR3 bases: TGTGCCAGCAGTAACCAGGACAGGAATTCACCCCTCCACTTT.